This TCR beta chain was sequenced during a study of identical twins. Study-level results: Interpretation of the results relied on cross-sectional statistical analysis and not on following the same donors. Among out-of-frame alpha sequences shared by twins, low generation probability occurred in excess. There were fewer insertions in abundant cord blood beta clonotypes, but memory repertoires showed no such pattern. Models predicted too little out-of-frame TCR alpha sharing in monozygotic twins.

One entry per CDR3 protein results from TCRdb running MiXCR on the 5' RACE reads. The data show 250,000 to 350,000 distinct CDR3 sequences, with 6.5% to 9.5% seen just once and more than 2% held by the top ten. Of note for this clonotype: What it binds is unknown.

The sample was also linked to a second study, of yellow fever vaccine responses in identical twins.

This clonotype was sampled from a woman aged 18-30 years in good health. Sequences were obtained from memory (CD45RO+) T cells sorted from blood.

The CDR3 protein is CASSHPGQQQFF. CDR3 nucleotides: TGCGCCAGCAGCCATCCGGGACAGCAGCAGTTCTTC. The chain has TRBV4-1 and TRBJ2-1; TRBD1 matches at 7 bases. J was trimmed by 11 bases and V by 3 bases; bases with no gene match: 4. Germline V lookup: CDR1 MGHRA, CDR2 YSYEKL. The CDR3 runs 12 residues.